The clone carrying this T cell receptor (beta chain) was recorded a few times. The antigen remains undetermined. Germline V gene lookup returns CDR1 SQVTM and CDR2 ANQGSEA. V was cut by 7 bases and J by 5 bases, with 18 bases left in between. This CDR3 has 13 residues. The data derive from a study of T cells in Graves' hyperthyroidism and ophthalmopathy. General study findings and limits: The model anticipated ophthalmopathy a median around six months pre-onset.

The investigators amplified TCR beta CDR3 regions from RNA transcripts. HTBI primers were employed in a first-round RT-PCR of the TCR CDR3. TCRdb re-called the multiplex PCR reads through MiXCR, storing one row per CDR3 protein. The repertoire holds about 420,000 distinct CDR3 sequences, with around 16% as singletons. The source is a woman between 18 and 30 years old with Graves' hyperthyroidism. The V call is TRBV29-1, the J call TRBJ2-7; D possibly corresponds to TRBD2 (6 bases). Specimen: blood. The CDR3 protein is CSAGQGRRDEQYF. The CDR3, as DNA: TGCAGCGCAGGCCAGGGACGGAGGGACGAGCAGTACTTC.